The rows below give T cell receptor beta chains drawn from one sample of a study of cytomegalovirus exposure and HLA in healthy donors. TCRdb's copy holds only in-frame clones and misses some; the assay was immunoSEQ multiplex PCR. Seen here are roughly 100,000 clones, roughly 86% observed once, and the top ten hold 3% to 4%. The material sequenced was PBMCs. The source is a woman aged 18-29 years in good health and CMV-seropositive. CDR3s include the opening cysteine and the closing phenylalanine or tryptophan. Fields, in order: J gene, clone size, V gene, D gene, CDR3 length, CDR3 protein, CDR3 DNA. D genes are given only for firm matches. Clone sizes are given selectively: once, few, many, or a class where the clone is expanded.

>TRBJ2-5|.|TRBV9|TRBD1|14
CASSVQTGGETQYF
TGTGCCAGCAGCGTCCAGACAGGGGGGGAGACCCAGTACTTC
>TRBJ2-3|.|TRBV11-2|.|15
CASSHTGSSADTQYF
TGTGCCAGCAGCCACACAGGGAGTAGCGCAGATACGCAGTATTTT
>TRBJ2-7|.|TRBV28|.|14
CASSLILGVSEQYF
TGTGCCAGCAGTTTAATTTTAGGGGTCTCCGAGCAGTACTTC
>TRBJ1-6|few|TRBV27|TRBD1|14
CASAGGLYGSPLHF
TGTGCCAGCGCAGGGGGCTTATATGGTTCACCCCTCCACTTT
>TRBJ2-7|.|TRBV28|TRBD1|14
CASGLRDRVYEQYF
TGTGCCAGCGGATTACGGGACAGGGTCTACGAGCAGTACTTC
>TRBJ2-7|.|TRBV10-1|.|13
CASSESGRGEQYF
TGCGCCAGCAGTGAGTCTGGCCGGGGAGAGCAGTACTTC
>TRBJ2-2|.|TRBV4-1|TRBD1|15
CASSQVLQGSGELFF
TGCGCCAGCAGCCAGGTTTTACAGGGGTCCGGGGAGCTGTTTTTT
>TRBJ2-7|.|TRBV6-5|TRBD1|16
CASSYSGGQGRYEQYF
TGTGCCAGCAGTTACTCGGGGGGACAGGGTCGCTACGAGCAGTACTTC
>TRBJ1-6|.|TRBV6-1|.|17
CASSDPLTAAYNSPLHF
TGTGCCAGCAGTGACCCCTTAACAGCGGCCTATAATTCACCCCTCCACTTT
>TRBJ1-5|.|TRBV5-8|TRBD1|16
CASSLVGQGRRQPQHF
TGTGCCAGCAGCTTAGTGGGACAGGGTCGTAGACAGCCCCAGCATTTT
>TRBJ2-3|once|TRBV4-1|TRBD2|15
CASSQGLAGSDTQYF
TGCGCCAGCAGCCAAGGACTAGCGGGGTCAGATACGCAGTATTTT
>TRBJ2-3|.|TRBV28|TRBD1|15
CASSPRGTGDDTQYF
TGTGCCAGCAGTCCAAGAGGGACAGGGGACGATACGCAGTATTTT
>TRBJ2-7|few|TRBV7-6|.|12
CASSSPQYEQYF
TGTGCCAGCAGCTCCCCACAGTACGAGCAGTACTTC
>TRBJ2-7|few|TRBV5-1|TRBD1|14
CASSSGQGGDEQYF
TGCGCCAGCAGCTCGGGACAGGGTGGGGACGAGCAGTACTTC
>TRBJ1-6|.|TRBV28|TRBD1|14
CASRVDRNNSPLHF
TGTGCCAGCAGAGTGGACAGGAATAATTCACCCCTCCACTTT
>TRBJ2-1|.|TRBV5-4|.|12
CASSQKLNEQFF
TGTGCCAGCAGCCAGAAGTTAAATGAGCAGTTCTTC
>TRBJ2-3|once|TRBV9|.|15
CASSVVSDPGDTQYF
TGTGCCAGCAGCGTAGTGTCTGACCCGGGGGATACGCAGTATTTT
>TRBJ2-1|.|TRBV9|.|15
CASSVDSGPFNEQFF
TGTGCCAGCAGCGTAGACAGCGGCCCGTTCAATGAGCAGTTCTTC
>TRBJ2-4|.|TRBV27|TRBD2|14
CASTSGTREGIQYF
TGTGCCAGCACCAGTGGGACCAGGGAGGGCATTCAGTACTTC
>TRBJ2-7|.|TRBV6-1|.|13
CASRWTASYEQYF
TGTGCCAGCAGGTGGACAGCATCCTACGAGCAGTACTTC
>TRBJ1-1|.|TRBV19|.|12
CASRDRNTEAFF
TGTGCCAGTAGAGATAGAAACACTGAAGCTTTCTTT
>TRBJ1-6|.|TRBV9|TRBD1|14
CASSGGQVNSPLHF
TGTGCCAGCAGCGGAGGACAGGTGAATTCACCCCTCCACTTT
>TRBJ1-1|.|TRBV5-4|.|15
CASSLSRGSGTEAFF
TGTGCCAGCAGCTTGAGTCGGGGGTCGGGGACTGAAGCTTTCTTT
>TRBJ2-1|.|TRBV7-9|.|17
CASSLARQGTIYNEQFF
TGTGCCAGCAGCTTAGCGCGCCAGGGGACCATTTACAATGAGCAGTTCTTC
>TRBJ1-5|.|TRBV19|.|14
CASSTGQGSQPQHF
TGTGCCAGTAGTACGGGGCAGGGGAGTCAGCCCCAGCATTTT
>TRBJ2-2|.|TRBV2|.|15
CASSGRTVNTGELFF
TGTGCCAGCAGTGGACGGACAGTAAACACCGGGGAGCTGTTTTTT
>TRBJ2-2|.|TRBV4-2|.|15
CASSQDRFSTGELFF
TGTGCCAGCAGCCAAGATCGTTTTTCCACCGGGGAGCTGTTTTTT
>TRBJ2-2|.|TRBV7-6|TRBD1|15
CASSLRTGFTGELFF
TGTGCCAGCAGCTTAAGGACAGGGTTCACCGGGGAGCTGTTTTTT
>TRBJ2-3|.|TRBV18|.|15
CASSPPISGTDTQYF
TGTGCCAGCTCACCACCGATATCAGGCACAGATACGCAGTATTTT
>TRBJ1-2|few|TRBV5-4|TRBD1|15
CASSFGTGTFDGYTF
TGTGCCAGCAGCTTCGGGACAGGGACGTTCGATGGCTACACCTTC
>TRBJ1-4|.|TRBV2|.|13
CASSPRQSEKLFF
TGTGCCAGCAGCCCAAGACAGTCTGAAAAACTGTTTTTT
>TRBJ2-3|.|TRBV2|.|14
CASSEGGQADTQYF
TGTGCCAGCAGTGAAGGGGGCCAGGCAGATACGCAGTATTTT
>TRBJ2-7|.|TRBV5-6|.|14
CASSLGAAWLEQYF
TGTGCCAGCAGCTTAGGGGCAGCCTGGCTCGAGCAGTACTTC
>TRBJ2-5|.|TRBV2|TRBD2|14
CASSHTSGQETQYF
TGTGCCAGCAGCCATACTAGCGGTCAAGAGACCCAGTACTTC
>TRBJ2-5|.|TRBV6-1|TRBD2|14
CASSGLAGAETQYF
TGTGCCAGCAGTGGTTTAGCGGGAGCGGAGACCCAGTACTTC
>TRBJ1-2|once|TRBV5-4|.|14
CASSRAGGFYGYTF
TGTGCCAGCAGCCGAGCCGGTGGTTTCTATGGCTACACCTTC
>TRBJ2-3|.|TRBV11-2|TRBD2|15
CASSTSGTSTDTQYF
TGTGCCAGCAGCACAAGCGGGACTAGCACAGATACGCAGTATTTT
>TRBJ1-5|.|TRBV7-9|.|13
CASSLNGDQPQHF
TGTGCCAGCAGCTTAAACGGGGATCAGCCCCAGCATTTT
>TRBJ2-7|.|TRBV9|.|14
CASSVVEGSYEQYF
TGTGCCAGCAGCGTAGTCGAGGGTTCCTACGAGCAGTACTTC
>TRBJ1-3|.|TRBV28|.|16
CASSPAGGVNGNTIYF
TGTGCCAGCAGTCCTGCTGGGGGGGTCAACGGAAACACCATATATTTT
>TRBJ2-2|.|TRBV10-3|TRBD1|13
CAIGTGYTGELFF
TGTGCCATCGGGACAGGGTACACCGGGGAGCTGTTTTTT
>TRBJ1-6|.|TRBV7-9|.|14
CASSFAQGNSPLHF
TGTGCCAGCAGCTTCGCCCAGGGTAATTCACCCCTCCACTTT
>TRBJ1-1|.|TRBV6-5|TRBD1|15
CASSRTGVQNTEAFF
TGTGCCAGCAGTCGGACAGGGGTACAGAACACTGAAGCTTTCTTT
>TRBJ2-5|.|TRBV5-5|.|14
CASSPGHLQETQYF
TGTGCCAGCAGCCCGGGACACCTCCAAGAGACCCAGTACTTC
>TRBJ2-2|.|TRBV2|.|14
CASGGLRSTGELFF
TGTGCCAGCGGAGGATTGCGAAGCACCGGGGAGCTGTTTTTT
>TRBJ1-2|.|TRBV7-2|TRBD1|14
CASSTTLTGRGYTF
TGTGCCAGCAGTACTACCCTGACAGGGAGAGGCTACACCTTC
>TRBJ1-2|.|TRBV15|.|15
CATSRQGRGNYGYTF
TGTGCCACCAGCAGACAAGGTAGAGGGAACTATGGCTACACCTTC
>TRBJ1-2|.|TRBV6-5|TRBD1|14
CASSYGTGVDGHTF
TGTGCCAGCAGTTACGGGACAGGGGTCGATGGCCACACCTTC
>TRBJ1-5|.|TRBV6-5|TRBD1|16
CASSSRQGASGQPQHF
TGTGCCAGCAGTTCTAGACAGGGGGCTTCGGGACAGCCCCAGCATTTT
>TRBJ2-1|few|TRBV27|TRBD2|14
CASSSGTSYNEQFF
TGTGCCAGCAGCTCCGGGACTAGTTACAATGAGCAGTTCTTC
>TRBJ2-7|few|TRBV6-6|.|14
CASSVGTFSYEQYF
TGTGCCAGCAGCGTCGGGACTTTTTCCTACGAGCAGTACTTC
>TRBJ2-7|.|TRBV5-4|.|12
CASSLGTVEQYF
TGTGCCAGCAGCTTGGGGACAGTTGAGCAGTACTTC
>TRBJ1-2|.|TRBV9|.|15
CASSTGNWGDYGYTF
TGTGCCAGCAGCACCGGGAACTGGGGGGATTATGGCTACACCTTC
>TRBJ1-2|.|TRBV6-1|TRBD1|14
CASSGDRGVYGYTF
TGTGCCAGCAGTGGGGACAGGGGGGTCTATGGCTACACCTTC